This record concerns one TCR beta chain sequence. The antigen is unknown. Both 60 Vbeta primers and 13 Jbeta primers went into the PCR. TCRdb's table, derived via immunoSEQ multiplex PCR, lists solely in-frame clones and lacks some. The sample consists of hundreds of thousands of clones, over 65% of them appearing once. This entry is derived from a study of cytomegalovirus exposure and HLA in healthy donors. Study-wide results and limits: The study assumed roughly uniform donor sequencing depth for presence/absence analyses. High sensitivity and specificity were reportedly achieved when the classifier diagnosed cytomegalovirus status. Later, an analysis showed that TCR beta chains associated with HLA were more clonally expanded than others that were equally common. It was in a later analysis that TCR association rates were seen to vary by HLA locus, highest for DRB1 and lowest for HLA-C.

The CDR3 is made up of 18 amino acids. The V gene's germline CDR1 is MNHNS and CDR2 SASEGT. V lost 1 base to trimming and J lost 5 bases, with 21 bases between them. The receptor was derived from a man aged 40-50 years in good health and CMV-seronegative. The sequencing sample was made of PBMCs. V gene TRBV6-1 combines with J gene TRBJ1-5, with D unresolved. CDR3 amino acids: CASSEGWVGEWAHQPQHF. The DNA of the CDR3 is TGTGCCAGCAGTGAAGGGTGGGTGGGTGAATGGGCTCATCAGCCCCAGCATTTT.